This section outlines one T cell receptor beta chain sequence together with its context. This CDR3 is built from 14 residues. V lost 8 bases and J lost 4; bases outside the gene matches: 10. In germline, CDR1 is GTSNPN, CDR2 SVGIG (reference sequence). Among the donors, all were healthy bone marrow donors. The PCR employed 60 Vbeta primers together with 13 Jbeta primers. Generated by immunoSEQ multiplex PCR, the TCRdb table keeps only in-frame clones and is missing some. This table holds about 180,000 clones, around 80% found once. This sample is part of a study of cytomegalovirus exposure and HLA in healthy donors. Whole-study context: Genotyping of about 400 donors showed that roughly 83% belonged to the Caucasian-associated ancestry cluster.

This receptor was taken from a woman in her thirties in good health and CMV-seronegative. V is TRBV30 and J is TRBJ1-4; 7 bases agree with TRBD1. Sequenced sample: PBMCs. The CDR3 here is CASSGTEFNEKLFF. CDR3 in DNA: TGTGCCAGTTCCGGGACAGAGTTTAATGAAAAACTGTTTTTT. The full variable domain, rest sourced from reference TRBV30 and TRBJ1-4, is SQTIHQWPATLVQPVGSPLSLECTVEGTSNPNLYWYRQAAGRGLQLLFYSVGIGQISSEVPQNLSASRPQDRQFILSSKKLLLSDSGFYLCASSGTEFNEKLFFGSGTQLSVL.